The 7 T cell receptor beta chains given below trace back to one sample, sequenced in a study of T cell clonotyping in hematopoietic cell transplantation. Here immunoSEQ multiplex PCR was the method, and the copy in TCRdb shows in-frame clones only, minus some. The profile covers fewer than 20,000 clones, with less than 80% appearing a single time and about 9.9% taken by the ten largest. Sequencing was performed on peripheral blood mononuclear cells. These receptors all stem from a woman in her sixties in good health. Some clones in this sample may be carry-over from other donors' samples.

The gene calls are TRBV5-4 and TRBJ1-5; D is undetermined. This CDR3 is 14 amino acids long. Trimming took off 0 bases at V and 0 bases at J, with 4 bases between the two ends. Per the germline V gene, CDR1 is SGHNT and CDR2 is YYREEE (reference sequence). The CDR3 DNA is TGTGCCAGCAGCTTGGCGGATAGCAATCAGCCCCAGCATTTT. It yields the protein CASSLADSNQPQHF.

The CDR3 DNA sequence: TGTGCCAGCAGTCCGAGACAGGGGCAGCTTTACGAGCAGTACTTC. Residues: CASSPRQGQLYEQYF. The chain recombines TRBV6-4 with TRBJ2-7; 8 bases match TRBD1. With 5 bases clipped from V and 4 bases from J, the junction kept 10 bases outside the gene matches. Germline V CDR1 and CDR2: MRHNA, SNTAGT. The CDR3 loop spans 15 amino acids.

The chain joins TRBV5-1 to TRBJ2-6; tentatively, D is TRBD2 (5 bases). The CDR3 consists of 17 residues. V gave up 4 bases and J gave up 0 bases, with 14 bases separating them. Germline assignment: CDR1 SGHRS and CDR2 YFSETQ. The CDR3 bases are TGCGCCAGCAGCCTGGGGAGCACCAGCTCTGGGGCCAACGTCCTGACTTTC. This translates into CASSLGSTSSGANVLTF.

This clone showed up just once. The V call is TRBV2, the J call TRBJ1-6; possibly TRBD1 for D (5 bases). The CDR3 is made up of 15 amino acids. Germline CDR1 reads SNHLY; CDR2 reads FYNNEI. V dropped 4 bases and J dropped 7 bases, with 14 bases sitting between them. CDR3 in amino acids: CASSGQGVSNSPLHF. The CDR3 nucleotides read TGTGCCAGCAGTGGCCAAGGGGTTTCGAATTCACCCCTCCACTTT.

The chain recombines TRBV19 with TRBJ1-3, with 8 bases that match TRBD1. Germline V gene data show CDR1 as LNHDA and CDR2 as SQIVND (reference sequence). The junction had 8 bases not matched to a gene; V was cut back by 7 bases and J by 0 bases. This CDR3 is built from 16 residues. Written as DNA, the CDR3 is TGTGCCAGTACCTTGGGACAGGTTCTCTCTGGAAACACCATATATTTT. Encoded protein: CASTLGQVLSGNTIYF.

The chain joins TRBV2 to TRBJ1-1; D is undetermined. CDR1 is SNHLY, CDR2 FYNNEI, per germline. The length of the CDR3 is 15 residues. The V gene lost 2 bases and the J gene lost 1 base, with 11 bases spanning the gap. CDR3 sequence: CASSETPLKNTEAFF. The CDR3 nucleotides read TGTGCCAGCAGTGAAACTCCACTAAAGAACACTGAAGCTTTCTTT.

V is TRBV9 and J is TRBJ1-1, with TRBD1 matching 12 bases. The CDR3 extends over 16 amino acids. Germline lookup yields CDR1 SGDLS and CDR2 YYNGEE. V lost 2 bases and J lost 0; bases outside the gene matches: 2. The CDR3 loop reads CASSVGQGALNTEAFF. The CDR3 coding sequence is TGTGCCAGCAGCGTGGGACAGGGGGCCCTGAACACTGAAGCTTTCTTT.